A selection of T cell receptor beta chains follows, all from one sample in a study of OX40 agonist ivuxolimab in advanced cancers. Only in-frame clones appear in the TCRdb table, and some are missing; sequencing was by immunoSEQ multiplex PCR. The sample holds tens of thousands of clones, around 85% seen once. The source material was CD4+ or CD8+ T cells sorted from blood, sampled in a trial of the OX40 agonist ivuxolimab. The source of these receptors is an adult with an advanced solid tumor such as melanoma, head and neck, liver or kidney cancer. Both conserved end residues are part of each CDR3. The listing skips clone size in some rows; elsewhere it reads once, few, many or a size class.

CDR3 protein: CAWSLDWHQPQHF
clone size: once
J gene: TRBJ1-5
V gene: TRBV30

CDR3 protein: CASSLIRDTQYF
clone size: .
J gene: TRBJ2-3
V gene: TRBV5-5

CDR3 protein: CATTSGRELYEQYF
clone size: .
J gene: TRBJ2-7
V gene: TRBV19

CDR3 protein: CASSGQGIFSGNTIYF
clone size: .
J gene: TRBJ1-3
V gene: TRBV9

CDR3 protein: CASSLGDSGRASDTQYF
clone size: .
J gene: TRBJ2-3
V gene: TRBV7-9

CDR3 protein: CASSLDLGGVGGYTF
clone size: .
J gene: TRBJ1-2
V gene: TRBV7-2

CDR3 protein: CASTVTSGANVLTF
clone size: once
J gene: TRBJ2-6
V gene: TRBV19

CDR3 protein: CASSFLTGGTGYTF
clone size: .
J gene: TRBJ1-2
V gene: TRBV5-8

CDR3 protein: CASSLGPTAPPGELFF
clone size: .
J gene: TRBJ2-2
V gene: TRBV5-1

CDR3 protein: CASSLDGYNEQFF
clone size: .
J gene: TRBJ2-1
V gene: TRBV7-9

CDR3 protein: CSDGTDINYGYTF
clone size: .
J gene: TRBJ1-2
V gene: TRBV29-1

CDR3 protein: CASSPPMTPYEQYF
clone size: .
J gene: TRBJ2-7
V gene: TRBV13

CDR3 protein: CASNTPDRVVNEQFF
clone size: .
J gene: TRBJ2-1
V gene: TRBV5-1

CDR3 protein: CASSFLRDRSLESGYTF
clone size: .
J gene: TRBJ1-2
V gene: TRBV5-1

CDR3 protein: CASSVETDGHYGYTF
clone size: .
J gene: TRBJ1-2
V gene: TRBV9

CDR3 protein: CASIPGGNTEAFF
clone size: .
J gene: TRBJ1-1
V gene: TRBV6-1

CDR3 protein: CASSLGQIRPYGYTF
clone size: .
J gene: TRBJ1-2
V gene: TRBV5-8

CDR3 protein: CASSQVLGKRVSDGYTF
clone size: .
J gene: TRBJ1-2
V gene: TRBV4-1

CDR3 protein: CASSLETSGPRWWFF
clone size: .
J gene: TRBJ2-1
V gene: TRBV7-6

CDR3 protein: CASSQDVSSYNSPLHF
clone size: .
J gene: TRBJ1-6
V gene: TRBV4-1

CDR3 protein: CASSGTGTAFTDTQYF
clone size: .
J gene: TRBJ2-3
V gene: TRBV7-9

CDR3 protein: CASSESYQPQHF
clone size: .
J gene: TRBJ1-5
V gene: TRBV2

CDR3 protein: CASSLSGRGGITVGEQFF
clone size: once
J gene: TRBJ2-1
V gene: TRBV7-6

CDR3 protein: CASSRGDTEAFF
clone size: few
J gene: TRBJ1-1
V gene: TRBV4-1

CDR3 protein: CASLEVPSYNEQFF
clone size: .
J gene: TRBJ2-1
V gene: TRBV5-5

CDR3 protein: CASGIGTSNTGELFF
clone size: .
J gene: TRBJ2-2
V gene: TRBV4-1

CDR3 protein: CASSPDINQPQHF
clone size: .
J gene: TRBJ1-5
V gene: TRBV18

CDR3 protein: CASSQKEGGPYGYTF
clone size: .
J gene: TRBJ1-2
V gene: TRBV4-1

CDR3 protein: CASSTTGETEAFF
clone size: .
J gene: TRBJ1-1
V gene: TRBV6-5

CDR3 protein: CASSQDSGAGYGYTF
clone size: .
J gene: TRBJ1-2
V gene: TRBV4-3

CDR3 protein: CASRNRDKNTGELFF
clone size: .
J gene: TRBJ2-2
V gene: TRBV27

CDR3 protein: CASSFEADTSYEQYF
clone size: .
J gene: TRBJ2-7
V gene: TRBV7-9

CDR3 protein: CASSLVNREIGTDTQYF
clone size: .
J gene: TRBJ2-3
V gene: TRBV7-9

CDR3 protein: CATQDRGYNEQYF
clone size: .
J gene: TRBJ2-7
V gene: TRBV19

CDR3 protein: CASSFTGELFF
clone size: .
J gene: TRBJ2-2
V gene: TRBV7-2

CDR3 protein: CASSRPTWVGGSDTQYF
clone size: .
J gene: TRBJ2-3
V gene: TRBV7-9

CDR3 protein: CASSFRRPQPDTQYF
clone size: .
J gene: TRBJ2-3
V gene: TRBV27

CDR3 protein: CSVPGPQGGYTF
clone size: .
J gene: TRBJ1-2
V gene: TRBV29-1

CDR3 protein: CAWRGVGSKVSGANVLTF
clone size: .
J gene: TRBJ2-6
V gene: TRBV30

CDR3 protein: CAIEPGQVNTEAFF
clone size: .
J gene: TRBJ1-1
V gene: TRBV27

CDR3 protein: CASSYSGSHNEQFF
clone size: once
J gene: TRBJ2-1
V gene: TRBV6-5